This is a list of T cell receptor beta chains from one sample in a study of breast tumors, draining lymph nodes, adjacent tissues. In TCRdb, the multiplex PCR reads were re-called with MiXCR into one record per CDR3 protein. This table has about 230,000 distinct CDR3 sequences, approximately 29% appearing once. The material sequenced was axillary lymph node tissue. The receptors stem from a female donor with breast cancer. Some clones in this sample may be carry-over from other donors' samples. Each CDR3 is given with its conserved first and last residue. D genes are given only for firm matches. Rows may omit the clone size; those that give it use once, few, many or a size class.

many,TRBJ2-1,TRBD1,TRBV18,TGTGCCAGCTCACCTAGACAGGGAATCGAGCAGTTCTTC,CASSPRQGIEQFF
.,TRBJ1-6,.,TRBV7-9,TGTGCCAGCACCGCAGGGAGGCAGAATTCCCCCCTCCACTTT,CASTAGRQNSPLHF
.,TRBJ2-5,.,TRBV5-4,TGTGCCAGCACAAGGCCAGGGGCTGACCAAGAGACCCAGTACTTC,CASTRPGADQETQYF
many,TRBJ2-3,TRBD2,TRBV5-4,TGTGCCAGCAGCAACCCGGGACTAAGGCCATCAGATACGCAGTATTTT,CASSNPGLRPSDTQYF
many,TRBJ2-4,TRBD1,TRBV9,TGTGCCAGCAGCGCACAAGGGGACAGGGCGGCCAAAAACATTCAGTACTTC,CASSAQGDRAAKNIQYF
few,TRBJ1-6,TRBD1,TRBV5-5,TGTGCCAGCAGCTTGGCGACGGGACAGGGAGTATCCCCCCTCCACTTT,CASSLATGQGVSPLHF
many,TRBJ2-5,.,TRBV12-3/TRBV12-4,TGTGCCAGCAGCCCAAACCTAGCGTCCCAAGAGACCCAGTACTTC,CASSPNLASQETQYF
many,TRBJ2-1,TRBD2,TRBV7-3,TGTGCCAGCAGCCCAACCGGGACTAGAAATGAGCAGTTCTTC,CASSPTGTRNEQFF
many,TRBJ1-3,.,TRBV29-1,TGCAGCGTTGGGGGGGGCTCTGGAAACACCATATATTTT,CSVGGGSGNTIYF
.,TRBJ1-6,.,TRBV20-1,TGCAGTTACTCAACAGGGAGACGTAATTCACCCCTCCACTTT,CSYSTGRRNSPLHF
many,TRBJ2-1,.,TRBV6-5,TGTGCCAGCAGTCACTCGAGACTCAGGGAGCAGTTCTTC,CASSHSRLREQFF
many,TRBJ2-5,.,TRBV6-5,TGTGCCAGCAGTTACTCGGGGGGCCGGGTCCAAGAGACCCAGTACTTC,CASSYSGGRVQETQYF
many,TRBJ1-3,TRBD1,TRBV4-3,TGCGCCAGCAGCCAAGCGGCAGGGGGTGGAAACACCATATATTTT,CASSQAAGGGNTIYF
many,TRBJ2-1,TRBD1,TRBV24-1,TGTGCCACCAGTGATTTAGGGACAGGGGTAGGCAATGAGCAGTTCTTC,CATSDLGTGVGNEQFF
many,TRBJ1-6,.,TRBV28,TGTGCCAGCAGTCCCGAGGGTCGGGGTTACTCACCCCTCCACTTT,CASSPEGRGYSPLHF
many,TRBJ2-6,.,TRBV7-9,TGTGCCAGCAGCTTAGGACTCGCCCCTGGGGCCAACGTCCTGACTTTC,CASSLGLAPGANVLTF
many,TRBJ2-5,TRBD2,TRBV5-1,TGCGCCAGCAGCTGGGCGGGCGCGGGAGGATTTGAGACCCAGTACTTC,CASSWAGAGGFETQYF
many,TRBJ2-7,.,TRBV7-7,TGTGCTAGCAGCTTAGCGACAGGTCCTTCCTACGAGCAGTACTTC,CASSLATGPSYEQYF
many,TRBJ2-5,.,TRBV7-2,TGTGCCAGCAGCTTAGCGACAGCCTCCCAAGAGACCCAGCACTTC,CASSLATASQETQHF
.,TRBJ2-1,.,TRBV20-1,TGCAGTGCTAGAGTTAGCGGTGGTAGGTCCTCTGGGAATGAGCAGTTCTTC,CSARVSGGRSSGNEQFF
many,TRBJ1-3,.,TRBV3-1,TGTGCCAGCAGCGTTGGAAACACCATATATTTT,CASSVGNTIYF
many,TRBJ1-5,.,TRBV19,TGTGCCAGTAGATTTAGGAGGGCGAGCAATCAGCCCCAGCATTTT,CASRFRRASNQPQHF
many,TRBJ1-2,TRBD1,TRBV3-1,TGTGCCAGCAGCCAGGCAGGGGGAGGCTACACCTTC,CASSQAGGGYTF